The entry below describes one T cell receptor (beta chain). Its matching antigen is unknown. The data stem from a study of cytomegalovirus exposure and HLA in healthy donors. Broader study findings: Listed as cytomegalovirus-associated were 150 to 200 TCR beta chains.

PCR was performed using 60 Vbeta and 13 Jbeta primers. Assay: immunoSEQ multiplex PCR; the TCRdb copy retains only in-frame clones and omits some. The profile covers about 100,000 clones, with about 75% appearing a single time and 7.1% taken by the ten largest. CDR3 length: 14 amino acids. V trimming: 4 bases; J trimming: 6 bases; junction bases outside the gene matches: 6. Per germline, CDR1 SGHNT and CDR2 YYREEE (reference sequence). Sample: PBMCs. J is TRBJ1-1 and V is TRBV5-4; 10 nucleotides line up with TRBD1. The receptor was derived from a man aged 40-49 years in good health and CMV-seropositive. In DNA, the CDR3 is TGTGCCAGCAGCCTCGACAGGGGGCTGGCTGAAGCTTTCTTT. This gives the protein CASSLDRGLAEAFF. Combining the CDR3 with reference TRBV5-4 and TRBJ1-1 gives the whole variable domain ETGVTQSPTHLIKTRGQQVTLRCSSQSGHNTVSWYQQALGQGPQFIFQYYREEENGRGNFPPRFSGLQFPNYSSELNVNALELDDSALYLCASSLDRGLAEAFFGQGTRLTVV.